These T cell receptor beta chains were read from a single sample in a study of Graves' ophthalmopathy and Graves' hyperthyroidism. TCRdb recomputed calls from the multiplex PCR reads with MiXCR, one row per CDR3 protein. The data contain about 1.1 million distinct CDR3 sequences, less than 45% of them singletons. The sequenced material came from peripheral blood or thyroid tissue (not recorded which). These receptors were obtained from an adult man with Graves' hyperthyroidism. The CDR3 runs from the conserved cysteine through the conserved F or W. D genes are given only for firm matches. Clone size is not always given. Where it is, it says once, few, many or a class for expanded clones.

TRBD2 TRBJ2-1 TRBV2 NA TGTGCCAGCAAGACTAGCGGAACCTACAATGAGCAGTTCTTC CASKTSGTYNEQFF
TRBD1 TRBJ2-7 TRBV11-2 few TGTGCCAGCAGCTTAGGGACAGGGGTATTCACCTACGAGCAGTACTTC CASSLGTGVFTYEQYF
NA TRBJ2-7 TRBV7-9 NA TGTGCCAGCAGCAAAGGGCAGGGGTTGTCCGAGCAGTACTTC CASSKGQGLSEQYF
TRBD1 TRBJ1-2 TRBV5-1 NA TGCGCCAGCAGCTTGGAATACAGGGGTTACTATGGCTACACCTTC CASSLEYRGYYGYTF
TRBD1 TRBJ2-7 TRBV6-5 many TGTGCCAGCAGTGGGGACAGTAACGTCTGGGACGAGCAGTACTTC CASSGDSNVWDEQYF
NA TRBJ2-7 TRBV10-3 few TGTGCCACCAGTGCTGATAGCGGAATCTACGAGCAGTACTTC CATSADSGIYEQYF
TRBD1 TRBJ1-2 TRBV2 NA TGTGCCAGCAGCCTACAGGGGCGAGACTATGGCTACACCTTC CASSLQGRDYGYTF
NA TRBJ1-1 TRBV20-1 NA TGCAGTGCTCGACAGGTGGGAGGGAACACTGAAGCTTTCTTT CSARQVGGNTEAFF
TRBD1 TRBJ1-1 TRBV7-9 many TGTGCCAGCAGCTTAGCACCGCGTCCCGGGACAGGGGCGGAACCCCATGAAGCTTTCTTT CASSLAPRPGTGAEPHEAFF
TRBD2 TRBJ2-5 TRBV9 many TGTGCCAGCAGCGGAAAGGGACTAGCTGGAGAGACCCAGTACTTC CASSGKGLAGETQYF
NA TRBJ2-1 TRBV7-9 NA TGTGCCAGCAGCGTAAACAGGTACAATGAGCAGTTCTTC CASSVNRYNEQFF
TRBD2 TRBJ2-7 TRBV12-3/TRBV12-4 NA TGTGCCAGCAGCCATACTAGCGGGGGGATCTCCTACGAGCAGTACTTC CASSHTSGGISYEQYF
NA TRBJ2-6 TRBV12-3/TRBV12-4 NA TGTGCCAGCAGTTACCCTTCGGGACCGTTGTCTGGGGCCAACGTCCTGACTTTC CASSYPSGPLSGANVLTF
NA TRBJ1-3 TRBV15 many TGTGCCACCTTTTCGACCGAAAGCTCTGGAAACACCATATATTTT CATFSTESSGNTIYF
NA TRBJ1-5 TRBV10-3 NA TGTGCCATCGGAAGACCAGTCCGGGACATAATTAATACTGGCAATCAGCCCCAGCATTTT CAIGRPVRDIINTGNQPQHF
TRBD2 TRBJ2-2 TRBV9 NA TGTGCCAGCAGCGTAGTTTCCAGTAGCGGGAGGAACACCGGGGAGCTGTTTTTT CASSVVSSSGRNTGELFF
NA TRBJ2-2 TRBV12-3/TRBV12-4 NA TGTGCCAGCGTGGGGGGCTCCGGGGAGCTGTTTTTT CASVGGSGELFF
NA TRBJ2-7 TRBV7-2 few TGTGCCAGCAGCCCCCGGGAGAGGGCCTACGAGCAGTACTTC CASSPRERAYEQYF
TRBD1 TRBJ1-6 TRBV4-1 many TGCGCCAGCAGCCAACGCCACGGGACAGGGCCGGATTCACCCCTCCACTTT CASSQRHGTGPDSPLHF
TRBD1 TRBJ2-7 TRBV2 NA TGTGCCAGCAGACTCGGACAGGCCAGCCAGCAGTACTTC CASRLGQASQQYF
TRBD1 TRBJ2-7 TRBV19 many TGTGCCAGTAGTATTATGGACAGGGGAGGCTACGAGCAGTACTTC CASSIMDRGGYEQYF
TRBD2 TRBJ2-5 TRBV4-2 few TGTGCCAGCAGCCAAGATTCTGGGACTAGCGGGGACCAAGAGACCCAGTACTTC CASSQDSGTSGDQETQYF
TRBD1 TRBJ2-2 TRBV12-3/TRBV12-4 few TGTGCCAGCAGCATAACAGGGGACACCGGGGAGCTGTTTTTT CASSITGDTGELFF
NA TRBJ2-2 TRBV29-1 NA TGCAGCGTTTTTGCGAATGGGGGCTACACCGGGGAGCTGTTTTTT CSVFANGGYTGELFF
TRBD1 TRBJ2-6 TRBV5-1 many TGCGCCAGCAGCGGGGCGGACAGGGCAATTGCCGGGGCCAACGTCCTGACTTTC CASSGADRAIAGANVLTF
TRBD1 TRBJ2-5 TRBV5-6 NA TGTGCCAGCAGCGAACCCGGGACAGGGGTACAAGAGACCCAGTACTTC CASSEPGTGVQETQYF
TRBD1 TRBJ1-5 TRBV12-3/TRBV12-4 many TGTGCCAGCAGCCTCCCGAGACAGGGAGGTCAGCCCCAGCATTTT CASSLPRQGGQPQHF
NA TRBJ2-2 TRBV5-1 NA TGCGCCAGCAGCTTTCTACCGGACACGAACACCGGGGAGCTGTTTTTT CASSFLPDTNTGELFF
TRBD1 TRBJ1-6 TRBV7-2 many TGTGCCAGCAGTCAAGTTCAACCCGGACAGGGCCTTAATTCACCCCTCCACTTT CASSQVQPGQGLNSPLHF
NA TRBJ2-7 TRBV7-8 many TGTGCCAGCAGCCCACTAGGGTTTGGCGGAGACTACGAGCAGTACTTC CASSPLGFGGDYEQYF
NA TRBJ1-5 TRBV20-1 once TGCAGTGCTAGCGGCGCAGGAGGGCCCCAGCATTTT CSASGAGGPQHF
NA TRBJ2-7 TRBV7-9 NA TGTGCCAGCAGCTTAGTCGGCGAAAGCTCCTCCGAGCAGTACTTC CASSLVGESSSEQYF
NA TRBJ2-6 TRBV18 NA TGTGCCAGCTCACCGAAGGCTGCTGGGGCCAACGTCCTGACTTTC CASSPKAAGANVLTF
TRBD2 TRBJ2-7 TRBV10-3 NA TGTTCCATCAGCACCGGACTAGCGGGAGCCTACGAGCAGTACTTC CSISTGLAGAYEQYF
NA TRBJ2-7 TRBV6-5 NA TGTGCCAGCAGTTACGGGGACCCCTACGAGCAGTACTTC CASSYGDPYEQYF
NA TRBJ1-5 TRBV4-1 few TGCGCCAGCAGCCAAGCCGGGGGAATCATACCCCAGCATTTT CASSQAGGIIPQHF
NA TRBJ2-7 TRBV11-2 NA TGTGCCAGCAGCCCCTGGGAGCAGTACTTC CASSPWEQYF
NA TRBJ1-2 TRBV14 many TGTGCCAGCAGCCACTCCGGGACTGCCGCCCCTGGCTACACCTTC CASSHSGTAAPGYTF
NA TRBJ1-1 TRBV30 many TGTGCCTGGAAGAGGGGGGAAACTGAAGCTTTCTTT CAWKRGETEAFF
TRBD1 TRBJ1-2 TRBV15 many TGTGCCACCAGCTCCGACAGGGGTAGTGGCTACACCTTC CATSSDRGSGYTF
TRBD1 TRBJ1-2 TRBV7-9 many TGTGCCAGCAGCCAGGGACAGACATATGGCTACACCTTC CASSQGQTYGYTF
NA TRBJ1-5 TRBV7-8 many TGTGCCAGCAGCTTACCTGGGGGGTATCAGCCCCAGCATTTT CASSLPGGYQPQHF
NA TRBJ2-7 TRBV6-5 few TGTGCCAGCAGTTACCGTGGACAGTCCTACGAGCAGTACTTC CASSYRGQSYEQYF
NA TRBJ1-2 TRBV20-1 many TGCAGTGCTGGGGAGACAGGAAAATACTATGGCTACACCTTC CSAGETGKYYGYTF
TRBD1 TRBJ1-1 TRBV15 NA TGTGCCACCAGCGGTACGGACAGGGGATCCCACACTGAAGCTTTCTTT CATSGTDRGSHTEAFF
TRBD2 TRBJ2-7 TRBV29-1 many TGCAGCGTGAGCGGGGTCTCCTACGAGCAGTACTTC CSVSGVSYEQYF
NA TRBJ1-2 TRBV10-3 NA TGTGCCATCAGTTCAACAGCTAACTATGGCTACACCTTC CAISSTANYGYTF
NA TRBJ1-2 TRBV6-5 many TGTGCCAGCAGTTATCGCAGTGACTATGGCTACACCTTC CASSYRSDYGYTF
NA TRBJ2-5 TRBV6-5 many TGTGCCAGCAGTCACAAGGAGACCCAGTACTTC CASSHKETQYF
NA TRBJ1-1 TRBV6-5 many TGTGCCAGCAGTTCCCCACGACGGAACACTGAAGCTTTCTTT CASSSPRRNTEAFF
TRBD1 TRBJ1-1 TRBV27 NA TGTGCCAGCAGTCTTAATGACAGGGGGAGGGCTTTCTTT CASSLNDRGRAFF
NA TRBJ2-7 TRBV7-9 many TGTGCCAGCAGCTTATTTCTTCCGGAAGAGCAGTACTTC CASSLFLPEEQYF
TRBD1 TRBJ1-5 TRBV19 many TGTGCCAGTACCCGCAGGGGGTTAAATAGCAATCAGCCCCAGCATTTT CASTRRGLNSNQPQHF
NA TRBJ1-2 TRBV6-5 NA TGTGCCAGCAGAAGTGGCAGGGAGGGCGGCTACACCTTC CASRSGREGGYTF